The 21 T cell receptor beta chains below come from one sample, sequenced in a study of blood T cell repertoires in COVID-19 (dated by TCRdb to the early 2020s). The receptor library was made with the immunoSEQ multiplex PCR assay. Entries here come from immuneACCESS through TCRdb and include only in-frame sequences with V and J called. Some clones fail to appear in such tables; in the studies checked, an unresolved V gene covers under half of the shortfall, and the cause of the remainder is unknown. This sample has 250,000 to 350,000 clones in its table, and about 89% of those were observed once. The ten largest clones represent about 0.8% of the sample. Specimen: peripheral blood. These receptors were taken from a man in his thirties or forties with acute or convalescent COVID-19.

The chain joins TRBV6-5 to TRBJ1-5; perhaps TRBD1 as D (6 bases). V gave up 8 bases and J gave up 3 bases, with 11 bases separating them. The CDR3 sequence is 13 residues long. Per germline, CDR1 MNHEY and CDR2 SVGAGI. CDR3 sequence (DNA): TGTGCCAGCCGACAGGTTAACAATCAGCCCCAGCATTTT. Its protein is CASRQVNNQPQHF.

This clone was counted a few times. CDR3 amino acids: CATSMDRGEGEKLFF. The CDR3 DNA is TGTGCCACCAGCATGGACAGGGGGGAGGGTGAAAAACTGTTTTTT. The chain uses TRBV15 and TRBJ1-4; TRBD1 matches at 10 bases. Germline CDR1 and CDR2: LNHNV and YYDKDF (reference sequence). CDR3 length: 15 amino acids. V lost 4 bases, J lost 7 bases, and 6 bases stayed unmatched. Variable domain in full (rest from reference TRBV15 and TRBJ1-4): DAMVIQNPRYQVTQFGKPVTLSCSQTLNHNVMYWYQQKSSQAPKLLFHYYDKDFNNEADTPDNFQSRRPNTSFCFLDIRSPGLGDTAMYLCATSMDRGEGEKLFFGSGTQLSVL.

This clone has a handful of counts. DNA of the CDR3: TGTGCCAGACTATCCGGGACAGCGAACACCGGGGAGCTGTTTTTT. Amino acids: CARLSGTANTGELFF. The chain combines TRBV19 with TRBJ2-2, with 7 bases identical to TRBD1. CDR3 length equals 15 residues. Trimming removed 9 bases from V and 0 bases from J; junction bases left unmatched: 7. Germline CDR1 LNHDA, CDR2 SQIVND (reference sequence).

V usage is TRBV6-5 and J usage is TRBJ1-2; 9 bases map to TRBD1. J was trimmed by 2 bases and V by 2 bases; bases with no gene match: 6. Germline V gene lookup returns CDR1 MNHEY and CDR2 SVGAGI. The CDR3 spans 16 residues. The CDR3 DNA is TGTGCCAGCAGTTACCGAAGGGACAGGGCGAACTATGGCTACACCTTC. Translation: CASSYRRDRANYGYTF.

The chain combines TRBV6-4 with TRBJ1-1; TRBD1 matches at 8 bases. This CDR3 spans 12 amino acids. The junction had 6 bases not matched to a gene; V was cut back by 11 bases and J by 4 bases. Germline V gene data show CDR1 as MRHNA and CDR2 as SNTAGT. This chain's CDR3 is CAGPTGGTEAFF. Here the CDR3 DNA reads TGTGCCGGCCCTACAGGGGGCACTGAAGCTTTCTTT.

The gene calls are TRBV29-1 and TRBJ2-2; D gene unclear. Germline values: CDR1 SQVTM, CDR2 ANQGSEA. The CDR3 is made up of 16 amino acids. With 5 bases removed from V and 0 bases from J, the gap between germline ends came to 16 bases. The CDR3 reads CSVPSPSTANTGELFF. The CDR3 nucleotides read TGCAGCGTTCCCTCCCCTAGTACGGCGAACACCGGGGAGCTGTTTTTT.

The chain uses TRBV9 and TRBJ1-1; D unresolved. Germline CDR1 is SGDLS and CDR2 is YYNGEE. The ends were cut back, 3 bases at V and 4 bases at J, with 7 bases in the middle. This CDR3 is built from 12 residues. The DNA of the CDR3 is TGTGCCAGCAGCGCTGCCGGCACTGAAGCTTTCTTT. It yields the protein CASSAAGTEAFF.

This chain uses TRBV4-2 with TRBJ2-1; 13 positions agree with TRBD2. Germline V gene lookup returns CDR1 LGHNA and CDR2 YNFKEQ. Trimming took 0 bases from V and 8 from J; bases not matched to a gene: 4. This CDR3 region has 16 residues. The CDR3 spells CASSQDGTSGIHEQFF. CDR3 coding DNA: TGTGCCAGCAGCCAAGACGGGACTAGCGGGATCCATGAGCAGTTCTTC.

This sequence joins TRBV14 and TRBJ1-4, with D tentatively TRBD1 (5 bases). Per germline, CDR1 SGHDN and CDR2 FVKESK. With 1 base removed from V and 12 bases from J, the gap between germline ends came to 18 bases. This CDR3 region has 15 residues. CDR3 loop: CASSQVRSVGGELFF. The DNA for the CDR3 is TGTGCCAGCAGCCAAGTTCGTAGCGTGGGAGGGGAACTGTTTTTT.

This chain links TRBV9 with TRBJ2-7, with TRBD2 matching 10 bases. Germline assignment: CDR1 SGDLS and CDR2 YYNGEE. The CDR3 is 15 amino acids. Losses at the gene ends were 4 bases for V and 2 bases for J; bases not matched to a gene: 6. As DNA, the CDR3 is TGTGCCAGCAGCCCAGGGACTAGCGTTCCCTACGAGCAGTACTTC. The encoded protein is CASSPGTSVPYEQYF.

The chain combines TRBV6-4 with TRBJ2-7, with a tentative D call TRBD2 (6 bases). The CDR3 contains 19 residues. Germline V gene sequence: CDR1 MRHNA, CDR2 SNTAGT. The V end was cut by 3 bases, the J end by 3 bases, with 27 bases between. Written as DNA, the CDR3 is TGTGCCAGCAGTGAAGGGCCGGGAGATAGGAACTTCGAAGTCTACGAGCAGTACTTC. This sequence encodes CASSEGPGDRNFEVYEQYF.

The rearrangement uses TRBV7-9 and TRBJ1-5; perhaps TRBD1 as D (5 bases). The CDR3 contains 16 residues. The germline V and J ends were trimmed by 3 bases and 2 bases, with 14 bases remaining between them. CDR1 is SEHNR, CDR2 FQNEAQ, per germline (reference sequence). The chain's CDR3 is CASSFGHTGGNQPQHF. The CDR3 DNA is TGTGCCAGCAGCTTTGGACACACAGGAGGCAATCAGCCCCAGCATTTT.

This clone was counted between two and nine times. The V call is TRBV12-3 or TRBV12-4, the J call TRBJ1-2; D is perhaps TRBD1 (6 bases). The CDR3 is made up of 13 amino acids. Trimming stripped 1 base from V and 8 bases from J, with 11 bases between. DNA for the CDR3: TGTGCCAGCAGTTTAGACAGGGCGGGCGGCTACACCTTC. Its protein is CASSLDRAGGYTF.

There are many counts of this clone. The gene calls are TRBV7-8 and TRBJ1-5, with 7 positions matching TRBD1. The V and J ends lost 2 bases and 3 bases, in that order; junction bases with no gene match: 10. Germline lookup yields CDR1 SGHVS and CDR2 FQNEAQ. This CDR3 spans 17 amino acids. The CDR3 DNA reads TGTGCCAGCAGCTTAAGACAGGGCGTGATTGTCAATCAGCCCCAGCATTTT. This codes for CASSLRQGVIVNQPQHF. The entire variable domain, with the rest obtained from reference TRBV7-8 and TRBJ1-5, is as follows: GAGVSQSPRYKVAKRGQDVALRCDPISGHVSLFWYQQALGQGPEFLTYFQNEAQLDKSGLPSDRFFAERPEGSVSTLKIQRTQQEDSAVYLCASSLRQGVIVNQPQHFGDGTRLSIL.

V gene TRBV6-6 combines with J gene TRBJ1-2; the match to TRBD1 covers 12 bases. The CDR3 has 14 residues. V shed 8 bases and J 9 bases; nucleotides not matched to a gene: 10. Germline V lookup: CDR1 MNHNY, CDR2 SVGAGI (reference sequence). Here the CDR3 DNA reads TGTGCCAGCGAGCCAGTCGGGACAGGGGGCCGCTACACCTTC. Protein product: CASEPVGTGGRYTF.

This chain connects TRBV6-5 to TRBJ1-2; D remains unclear. The CDR3 is 13 amino acids. The germline CDR1 and CDR2 sequences are MNHEY and SVGAGI. V was shortened by 5 bases and J by 10 bases, with 17 bases between the two germline ends. CDR3 protein: CASSRTRMSDYTF. The CDR3 DNA follows: TGTGCCAGCAGTCGTACAAGGATGAGCGACTACACCTTC.

The J gene is TRBJ1-4, the V gene TRBV19; TRBD1 aligns across 9 bases. There are 13 residues in the CDR3. Germline V gene data show CDR1 as LNHDA and CDR2 as SQIVND (reference sequence). The V gene end was trimmed by 8 bases and the J gene end by 5 bases; junction bases not matched to a gene: 3. The CDR3 DNA reads as TGTGCCAGTGGGACAGGGAGGAATGAAAAACTGTTTTTT. It is translated as CASGTGRNEKLFF.

J is TRBJ1-2 and V is TRBV27, with D maybe TRBD1 (6 bases). This CDR3 spans 15 amino acids. With 8 bases removed from V and 4 bases from J, the gap between germline ends came to 20 bases. In germline, CDR1 is MNHEY, CDR2 SMNVEV (reference sequence). Here the CDR3 DNA reads TGTGCCAGCTGCCAACGCCCGGACAGAACCTATGGCTACACCTTC. It encodes CASCQRPDRTYGYTF.

The chain combines TRBV28 with TRBJ2-1, with a tentative D call TRBD1 (7 bases). The CDR3 extends over 13 amino acids. In germline, CDR1 is MDHEN, CDR2 SYDVKM. V was trimmed by 9 bases and J by 15 bases, leaving 24 bases between them. Written as DNA, the CDR3 is TGTGCCAGTCAGGGGGGACTCCACCGAAGGCTGTTCTTC. Amino acids: CASQGGLHRRLFF. The complete variable domain, with remaining parts taken from reference TRBV28 and TRBJ2-1, reads DVKVTQSSRYLVKRTGEKVFLECVQDMDHENMFWYRQDPGLGLRLIYFSYDVKMKEKGDIPEGYSVSREKKERFSLILESASTNQTSMYLCASQGGLHRRLFFGPGTRLTVL.

Only a few counts were recorded for this clone. DNA for the CDR3: TGCGCCAGCAGCTGGGGGCCAGGGGCGGTGAACATTCAGTACTTC. Residues: CASSWGPGAVNIQYF. V usage is TRBV5-1 and J usage is TRBJ2-4; D might be TRBD1 (6 bases). Trimming stripped 3 bases from V and 7 bases from J, with 17 bases between. CDR3 length: 15 residues. Germline values: CDR1 SGHRS, CDR2 YFSETQ.

The V call is TRBV30, the J call TRBJ1-2; D possibly corresponds to TRBD1 (6 bases). The CDR3 has 13 amino acids. The V gene lost 4 bases and the J gene lost 8 bases, with 17 bases spanning the gap. CDR1 and CDR2 (germline): GTSNPN, SVGIG (reference sequence). DNA of the CDR3: TGTGCCTGGAATGGACAGCCTCTTCAAGGCTACACCTTC. This gives the protein CAWNGQPLQGYTF.